The next 13 T cell receptor beta chains were all read from a single sample in a study of neoadjuvant anti-PD-1 for oral cavity cancer. Sample time point: after neoadjuvant nivolumab, at surgical resection. Some clones are missing from TCRdb's copy, which holds only in-frame ones; the method was immunoSEQ multiplex PCR. The sample contains about 14,000 clones, under 85% of which appear only once. The sequencing here drew on PBMCs, taken after nivolumab (anti-PD-1) treatment. These receptors originate from a person aged 35 to 85 with oral cavity squamous cell carcinoma.

The CDR3 coding sequence is TGTGCCAGCAGTGACGGACTAGCGGGACTATCCTCCTACAATGAGCAGTTCTTC. Translated: CASSDGLAGLSSYNEQFF. This sequence joins TRBV2 and TRBJ2-1; 12 nucleotides match TRBD2. V dropped 3 bases and J dropped 0; count of bases not matched to a gene: 6. Germline V lookup: CDR1 SNHLY, CDR2 FYNNEI. The CDR3 totals 18 residues.

The chain has TRBV19 and TRBJ1-5, with D uncertain. CDR1 and CDR2 from the germline V gene are LNHDA and SQIVND (reference sequence). V gave up 7 bases and J gave up 9 bases, with 16 bases separating them. There are 13 residues in the CDR3. This CDR3 is CASIPGSGRPQHF. The CDR3 coding sequence is TGTGCCAGTATACCAGGTTCAGGTAGGCCCCAGCATTTT.

The rearrangement uses TRBV2 and TRBJ2-1; 8 bases line up with TRBD2. The V segment lost 4 bases and the J segment 0 bases; nucleotides outside the gene matches: 11. The CDR3 covers 18 residues. Germline lookup yields CDR1 SNHLY and CDR2 FYNNEI. The CDR3 region has the DNA TGTGCCAGCAGTGGGAAGGGGTCGGGGGGGAGCTCCTACAATGAGCAGTTCTTC. This translates into CASSGKGSGGSSYNEQFF.

The V call is TRBV4-2, the J call TRBJ2-7; D is perhaps TRBD1 or TRBD2 (6 bases each). Trimming left V 0 bases short and J 7 bases short, with 16 bases between. The CDR3 has 15 residues. Germline V gene sequence: CDR1 LGHNA, CDR2 YNFKEQ. The CDR3 sequence: CASSQESRGGVEQYF. For the CDR3, the DNA is TGTGCCAGCAGCCAAGAGTCCAGGGGAGGCGTGGAGCAGTACTTC.

V is TRBV27 and J is TRBJ2-7; 8 positions match TRBD1. The CDR3 consists of 18 residues. Germline loops: CDR1 MNHEY, CDR2 SMNVEV (reference sequence). V gave up 2 bases and J gave up 0 bases; unmatched junction bases: 12. In DNA form, the CDR3 reads TGTGCCAGCAGTTTAGCTCCTCTTCAGGGGGCCAGCTCCTACGAGCAGTACTTC. Its protein is CASSLAPLQGASSYEQYF.

The CDR3, as DNA: TGTGCCTGGAGTGTAAAAGGGACAGGGGTCGAGCAGTACTTC. Residues: CAWSVKGTGVEQYF. V is TRBV30 and J is TRBJ2-7; 10 nucleotides agree with TRBD1. V lost 0 bases, J lost 6 bases, and 5 bases stayed unmatched. CDR1 and CDR2 (germline): GTSNPN, SVGIG (reference sequence). CDR3 length: 14 amino acids.

CDR3 nucleotides: TGTGCCAGCAGTCACACGACTAGCGGGGTCGTTTACGAGCAGTACTTC. This codes for CASSHTTSGVVYEQYF. V gene TRBV6-6 combines with J gene TRBJ2-7, with TRBD2 identical over 11 bases. J was trimmed by 4 bases and V by 5 bases; bases with no gene match: 10. CDR1 MNHNY and CDR2 SVGAGI come from the germline V gene (reference sequence). The CDR3 totals 16 residues.

The chain employs TRBV30 and TRBJ2-3; 10 positions agree with TRBD2. Germline V gene sequence: CDR1 GTSNPN, CDR2 SVGIG (reference sequence). There are 15 residues in the CDR3. The J segment lost 4 bases and the V segment lost 0 bases, leaving 4 bases of the junction unmatched. The CDR3 reads CAWSVGLASADTQYF. The CDR3, as DNA: TGTGCCTGGAGTGTGGGACTAGCGAGTGCAGATACGCAGTATTTT.

The chain is built from TRBV13 and TRBJ1-2; 8 bases fit TRBD1. The ends lost 6 bases at V and 5 bases at J; junction bases unmatched: 8. The CDR3 is 14 residues long. Germline V gives CDR1 PRHDT, CDR2 FYEKMQ (reference sequence). This CDR3 is CASRYLQGEYGYTF. The CDR3 DNA reads TGTGCCAGCAGGTATCTACAGGGGGAATATGGCTACACCTTC.

In its sample, this clone was seen once. The chain is built from TRBV27 and TRBJ2-5; TRBD1 matches 8 bases. Looked up from germline, CDR1 is MNHEY and CDR2 is SMNVEV (reference sequence). J gave up 5 bases and V 10 bases, and 6 bases lay outside the gene matches. CDR3 length: 12 residues. In DNA, the CDR3 is TGTGCCATTGGACAGGGCGGTGAGACCCAGTACTTC. Translating gives CAIGQGGETQYF.

The chain links TRBV2 to TRBJ2-7, with a possible D match to TRBD2 (6 bases). V lost 7 bases to trimming and J lost 0 bases, with 22 bases between them. The V gene's germline CDR1 is SNHLY and CDR2 FYNNEI. The CDR3 is made up of 17 amino acids. The CDR3, as DNA: TGTGCCAGCACCGTATCCGTGGGCGGAGGGAGCTCCTACGAGCAGTACTTC. It translates to CASTVSVGGGSSYEQYF.

This chain joins TRBV5-1 and TRBJ2-1, with TRBD1 matching 9 bases. J was trimmed by 8 bases and V by 4 bases; bases with no gene match: 4. Germline loops: CDR1 SGHRS, CDR2 YFSETQ. The CDR3 length is 13 residues. CDR3 in DNA: TGCGCCAGCAGCCGGGACAGGGAATATGAGCAGTTCTTC. It specifies CASSRDREYEQFF.

Written as DNA, the CDR3 is TGTGCCTGGAAAAGTAGACTGAACACTGAAGCTTTCTTT. Its protein is CAWKSRLNTEAFF. The rearrangement joins TRBV30 to TRBJ1-1; D remains ambiguous. Trimming took 4 bases from V and 0 from J, leaving 9 bases between them. CDR1 and CDR2 (germline): GTSNPN, SVGIG (reference sequence). The length of the CDR3 is 13 residues.